The 3 T cell receptor beta chains reported below all come from one sample, sequenced in a study of somatic mutations in cytotoxic T cells in rheumatoid arthritis. Measured with immunoSEQ multiplex PCR; TCRdb has only the in-frame clones, and not every one. This table has fewer than 11,000 clones, around four fifths appearing once. The source material was CD8+ T cells sorted from blood. These receptors were collected from an adult with rheumatoid arthritis.

The gene calls are TRBV4-1 and TRBJ2-3; D is ambiguous. CDR1 and CDR2 (germline): MGHRA, YSYEKL. The CDR3 extends over 16 amino acids. V dropped 1 base and J dropped 4 bases, with 15 bases sitting between them. The CDR3 coding sequence is TGCGCCAGCAGCCAAGTTGCGCGAGGTTCGGCAGATACGCAGTATTTT. Protein sequence: CASSQVARGSADTQYF.

The J gene is TRBJ1-6, the V gene TRBV4-2, with 7 bases matching TRBD1. Trimming at V came to 0 bases and at J to 3 bases, leaving 2 bases not matched to a gene. Germline CDR1 reads LGHNA; CDR2 reads YNFKEQ. This CDR3 has 16 residues. The DNA of the CDR3 is TGTGCCAGCAGCCAAGATTGGGACAGCTATAATTCACCCCTCCACTTT. Amino acids: CASSQDWDSYNSPLHF.

There are a few counts of this clone. The chain links TRBV2 to TRBJ2-7; D is ambiguous. The length of the CDR3 is 12 residues. V dropped 7 bases and J dropped 2 bases, with 9 bases sitting between them. Germline CDR1 is SNHLY and CDR2 is FYNNEI. The CDR3 DNA reads as TGTGCCAGCAACGGGCCAGCCTACGAGCAGTACTTC. Translating gives CASNGPAYEQYF.